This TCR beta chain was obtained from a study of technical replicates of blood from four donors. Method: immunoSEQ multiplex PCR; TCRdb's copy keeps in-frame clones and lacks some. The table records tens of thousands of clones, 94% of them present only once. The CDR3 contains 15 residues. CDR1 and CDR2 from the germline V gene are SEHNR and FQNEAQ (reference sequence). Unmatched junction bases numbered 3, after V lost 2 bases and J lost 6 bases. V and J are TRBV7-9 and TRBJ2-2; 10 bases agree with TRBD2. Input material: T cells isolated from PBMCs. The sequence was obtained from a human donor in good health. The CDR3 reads CASSLTAGGAGELFF. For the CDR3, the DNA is TGTGCCAGCAGCTTAACAGCGGGAGGGGCCGGGGAGCTGTTTTTT.